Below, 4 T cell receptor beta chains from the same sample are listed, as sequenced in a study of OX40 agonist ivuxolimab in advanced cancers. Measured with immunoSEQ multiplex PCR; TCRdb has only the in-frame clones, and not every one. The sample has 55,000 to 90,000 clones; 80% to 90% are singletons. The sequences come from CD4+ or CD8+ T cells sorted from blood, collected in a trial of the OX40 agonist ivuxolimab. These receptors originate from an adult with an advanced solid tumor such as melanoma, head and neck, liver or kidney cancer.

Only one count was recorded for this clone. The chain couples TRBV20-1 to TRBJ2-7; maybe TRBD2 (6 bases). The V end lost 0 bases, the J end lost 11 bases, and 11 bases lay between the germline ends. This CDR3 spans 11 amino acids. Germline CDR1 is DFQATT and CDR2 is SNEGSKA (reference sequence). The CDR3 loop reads CSARDRSGEYF. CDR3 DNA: TGCAGTGCTAGAGACCGCTCGGGGGAGTACTTC.

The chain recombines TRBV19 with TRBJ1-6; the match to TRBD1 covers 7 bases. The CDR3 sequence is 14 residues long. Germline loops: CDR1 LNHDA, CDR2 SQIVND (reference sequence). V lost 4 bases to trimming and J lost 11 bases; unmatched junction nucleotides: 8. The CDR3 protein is CASSTPDRTAPLHF. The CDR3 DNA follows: TGTGCCAGTAGTACGCCGGACAGGACAGCACCCCTCCACTTT.

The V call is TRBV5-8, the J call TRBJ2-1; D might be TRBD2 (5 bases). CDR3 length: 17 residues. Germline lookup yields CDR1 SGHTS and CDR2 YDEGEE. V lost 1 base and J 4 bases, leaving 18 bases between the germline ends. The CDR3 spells CASSLYHTRSGYNEQFF. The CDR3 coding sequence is TGTGCCAGCAGCTTGTATCACACCCGATCGGGGTACAATGAGCAGTTCTTC. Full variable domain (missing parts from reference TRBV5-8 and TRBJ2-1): EAGVTQSPTHLIKTRGQQATLRCSPISGHTSVYWYQQALGLGLQFLLWYDEGEERNRGNFPPRFSGRQFPNYSSELNVNALELEDSALYLCASSLYHTRSGYNEQFFGPGTRLTVL.

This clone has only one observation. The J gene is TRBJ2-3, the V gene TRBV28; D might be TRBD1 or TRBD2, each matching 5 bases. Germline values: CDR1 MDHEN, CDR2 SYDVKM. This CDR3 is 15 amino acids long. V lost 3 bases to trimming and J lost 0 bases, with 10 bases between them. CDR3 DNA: TGTGCCAGCAGTTTCGGGGCAGTAAGCACAGATACGCAGTATTTT. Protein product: CASSFGAVSTDTQYF.